The 14 T cell receptor beta chains in this list originate from one sample, sequenced in a study of cytomegalovirus exposure and HLA in healthy donors. PCR involved 60 Vbeta and 13 Jbeta primers. Method: immunoSEQ multiplex PCR; TCRdb's copy keeps in-frame clones and lacks some. The repertoire holds 65,000 to 85,000 clones, with approximately 79% as singletons. Sequenced sample: PBMCs. The source is a woman between 35 and 50 years old in good health and CMV-seropositive.

This rearrangement joins TRBV18 to TRBJ2-7; 14 bases are a match to TRBD2. Germline values: CDR1 KGHSH, CDR2 LQKENI. V gave up 4 bases and J gave up 6 bases; unmatched junction bases: 5. The CDR3 has 15 residues. This CDR3 is CASSQPGLAGVEQYF. DNA of the CDR3: TGTGCCAGCTCACAACCGGGACTAGCGGGGGTCGAGCAGTACTTC.

This sequence joins TRBV30 and TRBJ1-3; unclear D gene. The V end was cut by 0 bases, the J end by 0 bases, with 6 bases between. This CDR3 has 14 residues. CDR1 is GTSNPN and CDR2 is SVGIG in the germline V gene (reference sequence). In DNA form, the CDR3 reads TGTGCCTGGAGTGTAGCCGCCTCTGGAAACACCATATATTTT. Translated, it gives CAWSVAASGNTIYF. The entire variable domain, with the rest obtained from reference TRBV30 and TRBJ1-3, is as follows: SQTIHQWPATLVQPVGSPLSLECTVEGTSNPNLYWYRQAAGRGLQLLFYSVGIGQISSEVPQNLSASRPQDRQFILSSKKLLLSDSGFYLCAWSVAASGNTIYFGEGSWLTVV.

J is TRBJ2-2 and V is TRBV7-8; TRBD1 agrees at 9 bases. With V trimmed by 6 bases and J by 6 bases, 14 bases remained unmatched. This CDR3 spans 17 amino acids. Germline loops: CDR1 SGHVS, CDR2 FQNEAQ. As DNA, the CDR3 is TGTGCCAGCAGTCATCCCCCGGGACAGGGATTTGCCGGGGAGCTGTTTTTT. It codes for CASSHPPGQGFAGELFF.

The rearrangement links TRBV6-6 to TRBJ1-2, with unresolved D. The CDR3 has 13 residues. From germline, CDR1 is MNHNY and CDR2 SVGAGI (reference sequence). V lost 3 bases to trimming and J lost 3 bases, with 8 bases between them. CDR3 in DNA: TGTGCCAGCAGTTATGAGGAGGACTATGGCTACACCTTC. This codes for CASSYEEDYGYTF.

The chain links TRBV6-5 to TRBJ1-1; maybe TRBD1 (5 bases). V dropped 4 bases and J dropped 4 bases, with 19 bases sitting between them. CDR1 and CDR2 from the germline V gene are MNHEY and SVGAGI. The CDR3 runs to 16 residues. The CDR3 sequence is CASSLHVLGEFTEAFF. The DNA for the CDR3 is TGTGCCAGCAGTTTACACGTGTTAGGGGAATTCACTGAAGCTTTCTTT.

The J gene is TRBJ2-1, the V gene TRBV5-1; 7 bases are shared with TRBD1. Unmatched junction bases numbered 1, after V lost 2 bases and J lost 8 bases. Per germline, CDR1 SGHRS and CDR2 YFSETQ. CDR3 size: 12 residues. The CDR3 region has the DNA TGCGCCAGCAGCTTCACAGGGGATGAGCAGTTCTTC. It yields the protein CASSFTGDEQFF.

The chain uses TRBV6-1 and TRBJ1-2, with D perhaps matching TRBD1 (6 bases). The CDR3 contains 15 residues. V was cut by 7 bases and J by 5 bases, with 20 bases left in between. Germline V lookup: CDR1 MNHNS, CDR2 SASEGT. This chain's CDR3 is CASIVSPTGTYGYTF. CDR3 DNA: TGTGCCAGCATCGTGTCCCCGACAGGAACTTATGGCTACACCTTC.

This chain joins TRBV2 and TRBJ1-2; 8 bases are shared with TRBD1. The length of the CDR3 is 16 residues. The V gene end was trimmed by 0 bases and the J gene end by 4 bases; junction bases not matched to a gene: 7. Germline values: CDR1 SNHLY, CDR2 FYNNEI. The CDR3 here is CASSEAGQGAGYGYTF. The CDR3 bases are TGTGCCAGCAGTGAAGCAGGCCAGGGGGCCGGCTATGGCTACACCTTC. Using reference TRBV2 and TRBJ1-2 for the parts outside the CDR3, the full variable domain is EPEVTQTPSHQVTQMGQEVILRCVPISNHLYFYWYRQILGQKVEFLVSFYNNEISEKSEIFDDQFSVERPDGSNFTLKIRSTKLEDSAMYFCASSEAGQGAGYGYTFGSGTRLTVV.

CDR3 in amino acids: CSVEDRAGYEQYF. The DNA of the CDR3 is TGCAGCGTTGAAGATCGGGCAGGGTACGAGCAGTACTTC. The chain couples TRBV29-1 to TRBJ2-7; possibly TRBD1 for D (5 bases). The germline V gene encodes CDR1 SQVTM and CDR2 ANQGSEA. V shed 0 bases and J shed 4 bases, with 10 bases lying between them. The CDR3 consists of 13 residues.

CDR3: CASTRKGWGLEYNEQFF. As DNA, the CDR3 is TGTGCCAGCACCCGTAAGGGTTGGGGACTAGAGTACAATGAGCAGTTCTTC. The chain links TRBV11-2 to TRBJ2-1; 8 nucleotides line up with TRBD2. Germline values: CDR1 SGHAT, CDR2 FQNNGV. V was pared by 7 bases and J by 4 bases, with 15 bases of the junction left unmatched. This CDR3 is built from 17 residues.

The V gene is TRBV6-1, the J gene TRBJ1-2; D is unresolved. Trimming removed 7 bases from V and 12 bases from J, with 21 bases in between. This CDR3 is 13 amino acids long. The germline V gene has CDR1 MNHNS and CDR2 SASEGT. The CDR3 DNA reads as TGTGCCAGCATGCATGCCTTTGAGGGAGGAGACACCTTC. It yields the protein CASMHAFEGGDTF.

This clone was picked up one time. This chain links TRBV5-1 with TRBJ1-6; unclear D gene. This CDR3 spans 14 amino acids. From germline, CDR1 is SGHRS and CDR2 YFSETQ. V lost 0 bases, J lost 7 bases, and 8 bases lay in between. CDR3 region: CASSLGEKNSPLHF. For the CDR3, the DNA is TGCGCCAGCAGCTTGGGGGAGAAGAATTCACCCCTCCACTTT. The full variable domain, its missing parts supplied by reference TRBV5-1 and TRBJ1-6, is KAGVTQTPRYLIKTRGQQVTLSCSPISGHRSVSWYQQTPGQGLQFLFEYFSETQRNKGNFPGRFSGRQFSNSRSEMNVSTLELGDSALYLCASSLGEKNSPLHFGNGTRLTVT.

The chain is built from TRBV5-6 and TRBJ2-7; weak D call: TRBD2 (6 bases). Germline lookup yields CDR1 SGHDT and CDR2 YYEEEE. The CDR3 length is 12 residues. CDR3 residues: CASSLADGTPEV. The DNA for the CDR3 is TGTGCCAGCAGCTTGGCCGACGGGACTCCAGAGGTC.

The V call is TRBV7-2, the J call TRBJ2-5; D remains ambiguous. This CDR3 contains 15 residues. V was cut by 1 base and J by 5 bases, with 14 bases left in between. CDR1 is SGHTA, CDR2 FQGNSA, per germline. The DNA of the CDR3 is TGTGCCAGCAGCTTAGATCCGAGTCGCCTCGAGACCCAGTACTTC. This codes for CASSLDPSRLETQYF.